The clone carrying this T cell receptor beta chain has more than one count but fewer than ten. Antigen specificity is unknown. These data belong to a study of breast tumors, draining lymph nodes, adjacent tissues. Germline loops: CDR1 SGHRS, CDR2 YFSETQ. Unmatched junction bases numbered 11, after V lost 5 bases and J lost 7 bases. CDR3 size: 15 residues. The lymph nodes were axillary draining lymph nodes from breast cancer patients. TCRdb re-analysed the multiplex PCR reads in MiXCR, keeping a single row per CDR3 protein. The sample records over 150,000 distinct CDR3 sequences, roughly 30% being singletons. Study findings and constraints: That most tumor T cells come from lymph nodes remained unproven. Tumor repertoires ranked between lymph nodes and nontumor tissue in diversity, with V and J gene preferences.

What was sequenced was axillary lymph node tissue. The chain couples TRBV5-1 to TRBJ2-1; TRBD2 matches at 8 bases. This clonotype originated in a female donor with breast cancer. Some clones in this sample may be carry-over from other donors' samples. The CDR3 DNA follows: TGCGCCAGCAGTTGGGACCTCGGGGGGGGGAATGAGCAGTTCTTC. This encodes CASSWDLGGGNEQFF.